A single sample is the source of the 10 T cell receptor beta chains below, sequenced in a study of T cell responses to AZD1222 COVID-19 vaccine. Libraries were prepared by immunoSEQ multiplex PCR; TCRdb keeps only in-frame clonotypes and omits some of them. Among about 96,000 clones, 80% to 90% were seen once, and the ten largest hold around 1.6%. The sample in question was peripheral blood, obtained on day 0 of AZD1222 vaccination. Every receptor here comes from an adult in good health.

This clone appeared once. CDR3 bases: TGTGCCAGCAGCCAAGCAGCGGGGGGGGTCCCAGATACGCAGTATTTT. It translates to CASSQAAGGVPDTQYF. V gene TRBV3-1 (or the pseudogene TRBV3-2) combines with J gene TRBJ2-3; TRBD2 matches 10 bases. Losses at the gene ends were 1 base for V and 4 bases for J; bases not matched to a gene: 5. The V gene's germline CDR1 is LGHDT and CDR2 YNNKEL (reference sequence). CDR3 length equals 16 residues.

The CDR3: CASSSGFREHEQYF. CDR3 sequence (DNA): TGCGCCAGCAGCTCCGGGTTTCGGGAGCACGAGCAGTACTTC. The chain recombines TRBV5-1 with TRBJ2-7; possibly TRBD2 for D (6 bases). CDR1 and CDR2 from the germline V gene are SGHRS and YFSETQ. The V end was cut by 3 bases, the J end by 5 bases, with 15 bases between. CDR3 length: 14 amino acids.

This clone was seen a single time. The V gene is TRBV5-1, the J gene TRBJ2-1; TRBD2 agrees at 12 bases. Losses at the gene ends were 4 bases for V and 8 bases for J; bases not matched to a gene: 7. Germline CDR1 and CDR2: SGHRS and YFSETQ. The CDR3 covers 15 residues. The CDR3 sequence is CASSPPSGGAYEQFF. The CDR3 coding sequence is TGCGCCAGCAGCCCTCCTAGCGGGGGGGCCTATGAGCAGTTCTTC.

V is TRBV6-6 and J is TRBJ1-1; D is uncertain. V was cut by 5 bases and J by 6 bases, with 13 bases left in between. The CDR3 spans 13 residues. From germline, CDR1 is MNHNY and CDR2 SVGAGI (reference sequence). This CDR3 is CASSTPLVAEAFF. The CDR3 DNA follows: TGTGCCAGCAGTACCCCATTAGTGGCTGAAGCTTTCTTT.

CDR3 sequence reads: CASSPDSLTEAFF. In nucleotides, the CDR3 is TGTGCCAGCAGCCCGGACAGCCTCACTGAAGCTTTCTTT. The V call is TRBV12-3 or TRBV12-4, the J call TRBJ1-1; tentatively, D is TRBD1 (6 bases). The CDR3 spans 13 residues. V was cut by 6 bases and J by 4 bases, with 12 bases left in between.

This chain connects TRBV4-2 to TRBJ1-5; D possibly corresponds to TRBD1 (5 bases). Trimming removed 5 bases at V and 0 bases at J, with 8 bases between. The CDR3 has 14 residues. The germline CDR1 and CDR2 sequences are LGHNA and YNFKEQ. As DNA, the CDR3 is TGTGCCAGCAGCGAGGGGCATAGCAATCAGCCCCAGCATTTT. Its translation is CASSEGHSNQPQHF.

The chain is built from TRBV7-9 and TRBJ2-3; possible D gene TRBD1, 8 bases. Germline loops: CDR1 SEHNR, CDR2 FQNEAQ (reference sequence). Trimming cost V 5 bases and J 1 base, with 16 bases left between them. This CDR3 is 16 amino acids long. CDR3 sequence: CASSPGQGGGTDTQYF. CDR3 nucleotide sequence: TGTGCCAGCAGCCCTGGACAGGGAGGGGGCACAGATACGCAGTATTTT.

V and J are TRBV2 and TRBJ2-1; 8 nucleotides align to TRBD1. The CDR3 is 12 residues long. V lost 8 bases to trimming and J lost 7 bases; unmatched junction nucleotides: 4. The germline gives CDR1 SNHLY, CDR2 FYNNEI. Here the CDR3 reads CASRNRGNEQFF. The CDR3 DNA follows: TGTGCCAGCCGAAACAGGGGGAATGAGCAGTTCTTC.

A word on this clone: The same CDR3 can be traced to other DNA sequences in this sample. The V and J genes are TRBV11-2 and TRBJ1-2; D unclear. Germline V gene lookup returns CDR1 SGHAT and CDR2 FQNNGV. V shed 6 bases and J shed 2 bases, with 7 bases lying between them. The CDR3 contains 12 residues. For the CDR3, the DNA is TGTGCCAGCAGTCTAGCCAACTATGGCTACACCTTC. This translates into CASSLANYGYTF.

This clone was observed a few times. The CDR3 DNA follows: TGTGCCAGCAGCCATTCTAATGAGCAGTTCTTC. It encodes CASSHSNEQFF. The chain couples TRBV4-2 to TRBJ2-1; D is unresolved. CDR3 size: 11 residues. Germline V gives CDR1 LGHNA, CDR2 YNFKEQ. V shed 3 bases and J shed 7 bases, with 4 bases lying between them.